This is a list of T cell receptor beta chains from one sample in a study of CD8+ T cells in alopecia areata. Here immunoSEQ multiplex PCR was the method, and the copy in TCRdb shows in-frame clones only, minus some. The sample lists 160,000 or so clones; 55% to 75% were seen once. The specimen was CD4+ T cells sorted from blood, collected at week 4, from a patient treated with tofacitinib. Receptors originate from a human donor with alopecia areata. The conserved cysteine and the conserved F or W are not part of the CDR3 here. Some rows have no size entry. The others give once, few or many, or a class for an expanded clone.

CDR3 protein: ASSSGTSPSEQF
V gene: TRBV6-5
clone size: .

CDR3 protein: ASSVGGERSLH
V gene: TRBV9
clone size: many

CDR3 protein: ASSELTAGGDNVLT
V gene: TRBV5-4
clone size: .

CDR3 protein: SVGTGGAQPQH
V gene: TRBV29-1
clone size: .

CDR3 protein: ARGGGSGANVLT
V gene: TRBV7-9
clone size: .

CDR3 protein: SVRGDTEAF
V gene: TRBV29-1
clone size: .

CDR3 protein: ASSRLAASYEQY
V gene: TRBV4-1
clone size: .

CDR3 protein: SVVGGYEQY
V gene: TRBV29-1
clone size: few

CDR3 protein: ATSRGGQGALETQY
V gene: TRBV15
clone size: .

CDR3 protein: SVVVGTGLDTQY
V gene: TRBV29-1
clone size: .

CDR3 protein: ASTITRGMRNSPLH
V gene: TRBV27
clone size: .

CDR3 protein: ASSLGTGSHQPQH
V gene: TRBV5-1
clone size: .

CDR3 protein: ASSPDRGISYEQY
V gene: TRBV5-4
clone size: .

CDR3 protein: ASSLDLPGTYSGANVLT
V gene: TRBV11-2
clone size: few

CDR3 protein: ASSLTGPNQPQH
V gene: TRBV7-3
clone size: .

CDR3 protein: SARATTEAF
V gene: TRBV20-1
clone size: .

CDR3 protein: SANRGSSYEQY
V gene: TRBV29-1
clone size: few

CDR3 protein: ASSDPSGVGTDTQY
V gene: TRBV9
clone size: few

CDR3 protein: ASRSKNTGELF
V gene: TRBV11-2
clone size: .

CDR3 protein: ASSPRGSYNEQF
V gene: TRBV7-3
clone size: once

CDR3 protein: ASSPNTGELF
V gene: TRBV5-4
clone size: .

CDR3 protein: ASSTRPGYYEQY
V gene: TRBV11-2
clone size: .

CDR3 protein: ASRPPGGWNEQF
V gene: TRBV27
clone size: few

CDR3 protein: ASSDYGNTIY
V gene: TRBV25-1
clone size: .

CDR3 protein: SVQQGTYEQY
V gene: TRBV29-1
clone size: .

CDR3 protein: ASRLSYRGRHTEAF
V gene: TRBV7-2
clone size: .

CDR3 protein: ASSPLWTGVQEKLF
V gene: TRBV7-9
clone size: many